Each of the 23 T cell receptor beta chains below was sequenced from the same sample in a study of T cell responses to AZD1222 COVID-19 vaccine. Sequencing used immunoSEQ multiplex PCR; TCRdb keeps in-frame clones, though not all of them. The top ten clones hold about a tenth of a sample with more than 150,000 clones, more than 75% of them seen once. The source was peripheral blood, collected 28 days after the second AZD1222 dose. The receptors here all came from an adult who received the AZD1222 COVID-19 vaccine.

The gene calls are TRBV30 and TRBJ2-3; D is perhaps TRBD1 (5 bases). This CDR3 has 15 residues. Germline CDR1 and CDR2: GTSNPN and SVGIG (reference sequence). The germline V and J ends were trimmed by 3 bases and 2 bases, with 15 bases remaining between them. In DNA form, the CDR3 reads TGTGCCTGGAGAGACGCGACAGTAAACACAGATACGCAGTATTTT. It codes for CAWRDATVNTDTQYF. Based on the CDR3 plus reference TRBV30 and TRBJ2-3, the full variable domain is SQTIHQWPATLVQPVGSPLSLECTVEGTSNPNLYWYRQAAGRGLQLLFYSVGIGQISSEVPQNLSASRPQDRQFILSSKKLLLSDSGFYLCAWRDATVNTDTQYFGPGTRLTVL.

The rearrangement joins TRBV6-5 to TRBJ2-7; D may be TRBD1 or TRBD2 (5 bases each). This CDR3 has 15 amino acids. Deletions cut 5 bases from V and 5 bases from J, with 19 bases between. Germline V gene lookup returns CDR1 MNHEY and CDR2 SVGAGI. CDR3 nucleotides: TGTGCCAGCAGTCCCGGGACCCCAGGGACCCACGAGCAGTACTTC. This codes for CASSPGTPGTHEQYF.

This sequence joins TRBV2 and TRBJ1-5; no clear D. The CDR3 contains 15 residues. Germline lookup yields CDR1 SNHLY and CDR2 FYNNEI. V lost 3 bases and J 0 bases, leaving 9 bases between the germline ends. CDR3 in DNA: TGTGCCAGCAGTGATGGCCACACTAGCAATCAGCCCCAGCATTTT. This gives the protein CASSDGHTSNQPQHF.

The chain employs TRBV19 and TRBJ2-3, with a weak D call TRBD1 (8 bases). CDR3 length: 16 amino acids. Per germline, CDR1 LNHDA and CDR2 SQIVND (reference sequence). V dropped 7 bases and J dropped 0 bases, with 17 bases sitting between them. CDR3 DNA: TGTGCCAGTAAACAGGGGGGGCTCTCTAGCACAGATACGCAGTATTTT. Amino acids: CASKQGGLSSTDTQYF.

This clone was seen just once. The gene calls are TRBV4-3 and TRBJ2-7, with 11 positions matching TRBD2. The CDR3 runs to 16 residues. The germline gives CDR1 LGHNA, CDR2 YSLEER. The V gene end was trimmed by 0 bases and the J gene end by 4 bases; junction bases not matched to a gene: 5. For the CDR3, the DNA is TGCGCCAGCAGCCAAGATTTAGCGGGAGGGGGATACGAGCAGTACTTC. Encoded protein: CASSQDLAGGGYEQYF.

For the CDR3, the DNA is TGTGCCAGCAACTCTAAGGCGGGAGGGCCTTACGAGCAGTACTTC. Its translation: CASNSKAGGPYEQYF. The V gene is TRBV7-8, the J gene TRBJ2-7; TRBD2 matches 9 bases. With 7 bases clipped from V and 4 bases from J, the junction kept 11 bases outside the gene matches. From germline, CDR1 is SGHVS and CDR2 FQNEAQ. The CDR3 sequence is 15 residues long. Based on the CDR3 plus reference TRBV7-8 and TRBJ2-7, the full variable domain is GAGVSQSPRYKVAKRGQDVALRCDPISGHVSLFWYQQALGQGPEFLTYFQNEAQLDKSGLPSDRFFAERPEGSVSTLKIQRTQQEDSAVYLCASNSKAGGPYEQYFGPGTRLTVT.

The chain combines TRBV7-9 with TRBJ1-5, with D tentatively TRBD1 (5 bases). The CDR3 spans 16 residues. Looked up from germline, CDR1 is SEHNR and CDR2 is FQNEAQ (reference sequence). Trimming removed 1 base from V and 4 bases from J, with 14 bases in between. CDR3 sequence reads: CASSLGAVGGNQPQHF. DNA for the CDR3: TGTGCCAGCAGCTTAGGGGCAGTTGGGGGGAATCAGCCCCAGCATTTT.

The CDR3 region has the DNA TGTGCCTGGAGTGTACTTAGCCCCGGCAATCAGCCCCAGCATTTT. Protein: CAWSVLSPGNQPQHF. This chain uses TRBV30 with TRBJ1-5, with D unresolved. Germline assignment: CDR1 GTSNPN and CDR2 SVGIG (reference sequence). The V and J ends lost 0 bases and 2 bases respectively, with 11 bases between them. The CDR3 extends over 15 amino acids.

This clone has a single count. The chain carries TRBV6-5 and TRBJ1-5; TRBD1 matches 7 bases. CDR3 length equals 16 residues. The junction had 7 bases not matched to a gene; V was cut back by 4 bases and J by 1 base. Germline V gene lookup returns CDR1 MNHEY and CDR2 SVGAGI. Here the CDR3 reads CASSSKQGPSNQPQHF. DNA for the CDR3: TGTGCCAGCAGTTCCAAACAGGGGCCGAGCAATCAGCCCCAGCATTTT.

The chain links TRBV28 to TRBJ2-7, with D unresolved. Germline V gene sequence: CDR1 MDHEN, CDR2 SYDVKM. The germline V and J ends were trimmed by 3 bases and 0 bases, with 6 bases remaining between them. The CDR3 contains 13 residues. The DNA for the CDR3 is TGTGCCAGCAGTTTCCGGGTCTCCTACGAGCAGTACTTC. Its protein is CASSFRVSYEQYF.

The chain recombines TRBV6-2 or TRBV6-3 with TRBJ2-6, with D hard to call. Trimming stripped 0 bases from V and 2 bases from J, with 11 bases between. The V gene's germline CDR1 is MNHEY and CDR2 SVGEGT. This CDR3 has 17 amino acids. CDR3 region: CASSYSAALAGANVLTF. The CDR3 bases are TGTGCCAGCAGTTACTCGGCGGCTTTAGCTGGGGCCAACGTCCTGACTTTC.

V gene TRBV28 combines with J gene TRBJ1-2; D is ambiguous. CDR1 and CDR2 from the germline V gene are MDHEN and SYDVKM. The CDR3 runs to 16 residues. The V and J ends lost 2 bases and 4 bases respectively, with 17 bases between them. The CDR3 region is CASSLMLALTLYGYTF. CDR3 sequence (DNA): TGTGCCAGCAGTTTAATGTTAGCCCTTACCCTCTATGGCTACACCTTC.

The chain joins TRBV19 to TRBJ2-6, with 8 bases aligning to TRBD1. This CDR3 region has 13 residues. Germline-derived CDR1 and CDR2 are LNHDA and SQIVND (reference sequence). V lost 8 bases and J lost 13; bases outside the gene matches: 10. The DNA of the CDR3 is TGTGCCAGTGCCGACAGGGGCTTAGGTGTCCTGACTTTC. Amino acids: CASADRGLGVLTF.

This chain links TRBV7-2 with TRBJ2-2; TRBD2 matches 12 bases. The J segment lost 4 bases and the V segment lost 4 bases, leaving 10 bases of the junction unmatched. CDR3 length: 18 amino acids. Germline V gene sequence: CDR1 SGHTA, CDR2 FQGNSA. The CDR3 sequence is CASSSRQTSGRSTGELFF. CDR3 nucleotide sequence: TGTGCCAGCAGCTCGAGACAGACTAGCGGGAGAAGCACCGGGGAGCTGTTTTTT.

The CDR3 DNA is TGTGCCAGCTCCCGCAGGACGGTTAGCACAGATACGCAGTATTTT. This encodes CASSRRTVSTDTQYF. The chain has TRBV9 and TRBJ2-3; D is ambiguous. The CDR3 is 15 residues long. The V and J ends lost 7 bases and 0 bases respectively, with 15 bases between them. Germline V gene lookup returns CDR1 SGDLS and CDR2 YYNGEE.

The chain has TRBV19 and TRBJ2-5; D not certain. CDR1 and CDR2 from the germline V gene are LNHDA and SQIVND (reference sequence). This CDR3 is 15 amino acids long. V gave up 4 bases and J gave up 3 bases, with 15 bases separating them. This chain's CDR3 is CASSTWLSKEETQYF. Here the CDR3 DNA reads TGTGCCAGTAGTACCTGGCTAAGTAAGGAAGAGACCCAGTACTTC.

The rearrangement uses TRBV30 and TRBJ2-7, with 13 bases lining up with TRBD2. Germline loops: CDR1 GTSNPN, CDR2 SVGIG (reference sequence). CDR3 length equals 14 residues. V lost 1 base and J lost 7; bases outside the gene matches: 4. CDR3 coding DNA: TGTGCCTGGAGTGGGACTAGCGGGAGAGGGGAGCAGTACTTC. Protein sequence: CAWSGTSGRGEQYF. The full variable domain, in which reference TRBV30 and TRBJ2-7 provide the parts outside the CDR3, is SQTIHQWPATLVQPVGSPLSLECTVEGTSNPNLYWYRQAAGRGLQLLFYSVGIGQISSEVPQNLSASRPQDRQFILSSKKLLLSDSGFYLCAWSGTSGRGEQYFGPGTRLTVT.

This clone was observed a few times. The chain recombines TRBV28 with TRBJ2-5; tentative D call: TRBD1 (5 bases). With 6 bases removed from V and 1 base from J, the gap between germline ends came to 15 bases. The germline V gene has CDR1 MDHEN and CDR2 SYDVKM. The CDR3 spans 15 residues. This CDR3 reads CASSSPGQLQETQYF. CDR3 sequence (DNA): TGTGCCAGCAGCTCCCCAGGGCAGCTCCAAGAGACCCAGTACTTC.

The CDR3 spells CASSPQAATGELFF. The CDR3 DNA follows: TGTGCCAGTAGCCCCCAGGCAGCAACCGGGGAGCTGTTTTTT. The chain employs TRBV19 and TRBJ2-2; no clear D. V lost 6 bases to trimming and J lost 5 bases, with 13 bases between them. The CDR3 has 14 amino acids. CDR1 and CDR2 (germline): LNHDA, SQIVND (reference sequence). The whole variable domain, remainder taken from reference TRBV19 and TRBJ2-2, is DGGITQSPKYLFRKEGQNVTLSCEQNLNHDAMYWYRQDPGQGLRLIYYSQIVNDFQKGDIAEGYSVSREKKESFPLTVTSAQKNPTAFYLCASSPQAATGELFFGEGSRLTVL.

The chain links TRBV13 to TRBJ2-7; 7 nucleotides agree with TRBD2. Germline V gene lookup returns CDR1 PRHDT and CDR2 FYEKMQ (reference sequence). This CDR3 comprises 16 residues. The trim removed 5 bases at V and 6 bases at J, leaving 16 bases unmatched. For the CDR3, the DNA is TGTGCCAGCAGCCGCCTAGCGGCGGGAGACCCTCCCGAGCAGTACTTC. Translation gives CASSRLAAGDPPEQYF.

The V gene is TRBV9, the J gene TRBJ2-5; D is unresolved. CDR1 and CDR2 (germline): SGDLS, YYNGEE. The CDR3 consists of 14 residues. V was clipped by 0 bases and J by 5 bases, with 11 bases between them. CDR3: CASSVVSRIETQYF. In DNA, the CDR3 is TGTGCCAGCAGCGTAGTCTCCCGGATCGAGACCCAGTACTTC.

This chain links TRBV7-3 with TRBJ2-2, with D unclear. The germline CDR1 and CDR2 sequences are SGHTA and FQGTGA. This CDR3 is 13 amino acids long. Trimming pared 5 bases from V and 9 bases from J, leaving 13 bases between. The CDR3 DNA sequence: TGTGCCAGCAGCCCCGGAAGAGGTCGGGAGCTGTTTTTT. As protein: CASSPGRGRELFF.

The CDR3 protein is CASSDWDGYTF. CDR3 sequence (DNA): TGTGCCAGCAGTGATTGGGATGGCTACACCTTC. The chain links TRBV2 to TRBJ1-2; no firm D call. This CDR3 has 11 amino acids. Per germline, CDR1 SNHLY and CDR2 FYNNEI. Trimming shortened V by 3 bases and J by 6 bases, and 5 bases separated the two germline ends.